This T cell receptor beta chain was identified during a study of beta chain features in type 1 diabetes. The CDR3 length is 14 residues. Between the trimmed V and J ends, which lost 0 bases and 3 bases, there was a span of 10 bases. Germline CDR1 is SGHRS and CDR2 is YFSETQ. The study's findings and limits: A moderate, significant TCRB CDR3 shortening appeared in type 1 diabetes across four CD4+ subsets.

With regard to this clone: Its antigen is undetermined.

All of the isolated RNA was reverse transcribed, so expressed TCRB transcripts were sequenced. Profiling relied on immunoSEQ multiplex PCR, and the TCRdb table lists in-frame clones only, not all of them. The data contain over 600,000 clones, around 11% of them singletons. The V gene is TRBV5-1, the J gene TRBJ2-7; D is undetermined. The source is a man younger than 45 with type 1 diabetes. Sequencing was done on a sample of naive CD4+ T cells from blood. The CDR3 loop reads CASSLEVEFYEQYF. Written as DNA, the CDR3 is TGCGCCAGCAGCTTGGAAGTGGAATTCTACGAGCAGTACTTC.